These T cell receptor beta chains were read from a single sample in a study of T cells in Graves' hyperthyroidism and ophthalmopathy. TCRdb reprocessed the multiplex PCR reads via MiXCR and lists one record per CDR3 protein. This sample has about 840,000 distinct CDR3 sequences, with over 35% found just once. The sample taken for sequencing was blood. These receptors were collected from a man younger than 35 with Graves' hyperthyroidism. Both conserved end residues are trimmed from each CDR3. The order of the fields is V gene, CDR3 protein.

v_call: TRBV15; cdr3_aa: ATAGGTDTEAF
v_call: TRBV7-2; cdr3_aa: ASSAGGSYTGELF
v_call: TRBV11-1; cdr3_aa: ASSGLTGIGETQY
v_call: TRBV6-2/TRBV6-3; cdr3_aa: ASRYRYRNTEAF
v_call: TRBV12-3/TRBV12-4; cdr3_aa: ASNGQGPNQPQH
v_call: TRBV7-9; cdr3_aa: ASSLSEAGRLHEQY
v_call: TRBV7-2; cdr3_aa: ASSSVAGEKLF
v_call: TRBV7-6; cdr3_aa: ASSHSFTRGTGRVYTEAF
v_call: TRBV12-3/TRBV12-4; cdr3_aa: ASSLGGPEETQY
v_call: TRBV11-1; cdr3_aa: ASSVGGQGLNGYT
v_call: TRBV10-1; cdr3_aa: ASILAGGRETQY
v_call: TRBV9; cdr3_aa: ASSVDEGVRETQY
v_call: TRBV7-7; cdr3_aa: ASSLTLAGGFTGELF
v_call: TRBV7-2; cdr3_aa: ASSLWEGATYEQY
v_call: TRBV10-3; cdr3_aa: AIRETPGEQY
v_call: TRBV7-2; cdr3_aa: ASSQDAAGDTEAF
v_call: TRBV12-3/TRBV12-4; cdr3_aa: ASSRDPNLQLF
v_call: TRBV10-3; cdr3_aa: ASSYRMTGENTGELF
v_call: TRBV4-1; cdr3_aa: ASSLGRGIEQY
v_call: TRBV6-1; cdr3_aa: ASSERTVSNQPQH
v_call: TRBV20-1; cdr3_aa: SVGTQNQPQH
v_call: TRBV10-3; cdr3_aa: AISDRSGDTEAF
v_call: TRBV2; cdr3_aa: ASKGGTGSEKLF
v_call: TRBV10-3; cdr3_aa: AISETGGTEAF
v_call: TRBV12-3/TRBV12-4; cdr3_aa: ASSLSGPAQPQH
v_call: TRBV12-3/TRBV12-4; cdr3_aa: VSSWGQNTEAF
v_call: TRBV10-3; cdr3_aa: AIRQLASSDEQY
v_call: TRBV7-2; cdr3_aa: ASRKEARNEKLF
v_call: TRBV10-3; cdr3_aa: AISLLDKGRNTIY
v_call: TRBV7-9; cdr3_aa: ASSLLGQGTVTYEQY
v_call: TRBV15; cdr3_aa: ATSSDGAGDYYEQY
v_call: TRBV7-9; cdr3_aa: ASSITGTKGIPFTGELF
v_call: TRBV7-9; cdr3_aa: ASSPDGQGRTGELF
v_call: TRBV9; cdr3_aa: ASSQDTEPSYNSPLH
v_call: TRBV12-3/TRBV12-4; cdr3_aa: ASSFTGVWGEQY
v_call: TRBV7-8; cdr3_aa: ASSLVVGGSYEQY
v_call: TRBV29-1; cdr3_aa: SSDGTGEHETQY
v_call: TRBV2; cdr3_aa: AFWGDSGANVLT
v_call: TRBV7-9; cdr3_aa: ASTPARISLGTQY
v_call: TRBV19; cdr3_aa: VSSILTEA
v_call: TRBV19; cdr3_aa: ASSMRGSEPFNQPQH
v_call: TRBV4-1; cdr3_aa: ASTIRWPLPTEAF
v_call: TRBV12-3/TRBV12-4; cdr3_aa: ASSSRGQGNSPLH
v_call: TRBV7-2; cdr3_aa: ASSQEILRRDTEAF
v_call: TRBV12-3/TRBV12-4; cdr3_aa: ASSFVTDNYGYT
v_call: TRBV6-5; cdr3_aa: ASSLPQGVAF
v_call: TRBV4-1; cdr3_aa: ASSRTTASYGYT
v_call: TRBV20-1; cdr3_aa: SARDLTGSRAEAF
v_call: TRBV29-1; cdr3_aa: SVEDQRSSVGETQY
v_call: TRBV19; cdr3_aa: ASSITVPYGYT